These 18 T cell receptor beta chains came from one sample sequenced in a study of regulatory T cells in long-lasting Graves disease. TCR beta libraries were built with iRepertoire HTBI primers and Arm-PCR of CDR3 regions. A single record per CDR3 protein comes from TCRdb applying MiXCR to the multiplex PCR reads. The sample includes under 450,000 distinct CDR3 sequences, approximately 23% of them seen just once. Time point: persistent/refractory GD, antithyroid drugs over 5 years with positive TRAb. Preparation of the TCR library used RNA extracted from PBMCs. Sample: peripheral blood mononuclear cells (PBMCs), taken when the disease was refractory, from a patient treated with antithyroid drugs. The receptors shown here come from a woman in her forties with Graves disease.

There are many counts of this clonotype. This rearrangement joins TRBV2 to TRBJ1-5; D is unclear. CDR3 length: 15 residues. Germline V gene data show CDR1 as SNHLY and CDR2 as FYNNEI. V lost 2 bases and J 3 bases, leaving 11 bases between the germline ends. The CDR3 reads CASSESRPHNQPQHF. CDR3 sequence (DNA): TGTGCCAGCAGTGAATCCCGACCCCACAATCAGCCCCAGCATTTT.

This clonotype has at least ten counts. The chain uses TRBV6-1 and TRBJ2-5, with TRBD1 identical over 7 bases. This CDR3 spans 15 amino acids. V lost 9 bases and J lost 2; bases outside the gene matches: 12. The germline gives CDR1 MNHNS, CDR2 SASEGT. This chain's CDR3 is CASFNPGTAQETQYF. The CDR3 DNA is TGTGCCAGTTTTAACCCCGGGACAGCTCAAGAGACCCAGTACTTC.

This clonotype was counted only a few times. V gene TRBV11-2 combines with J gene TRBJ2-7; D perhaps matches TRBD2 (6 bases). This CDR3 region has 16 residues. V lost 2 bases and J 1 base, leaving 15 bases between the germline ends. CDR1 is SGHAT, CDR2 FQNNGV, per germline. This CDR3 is CASSLSPGSGSYEQYF. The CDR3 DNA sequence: TGTGCCAGCAGCTTATCACCCGGGAGTGGATCCTACGAGCAGTACTTC.

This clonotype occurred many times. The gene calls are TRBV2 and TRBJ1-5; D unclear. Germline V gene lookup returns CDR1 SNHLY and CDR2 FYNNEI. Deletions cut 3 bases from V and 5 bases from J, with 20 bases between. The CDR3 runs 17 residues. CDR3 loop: CASSDPPRGKIDQPQHF. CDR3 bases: TGTGCCAGCAGTGACCCCCCGCGAGGGAAGATCGATCAGCCCCAGCATTTT.

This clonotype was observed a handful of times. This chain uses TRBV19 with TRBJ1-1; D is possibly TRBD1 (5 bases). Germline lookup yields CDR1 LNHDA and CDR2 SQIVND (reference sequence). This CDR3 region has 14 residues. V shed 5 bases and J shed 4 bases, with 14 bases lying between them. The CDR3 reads CASSPRVEGTEAFF. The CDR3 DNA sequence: TGTGCCAGTAGTCCCAGGGTGGAGGGCACTGAAGCTTTCTTT.

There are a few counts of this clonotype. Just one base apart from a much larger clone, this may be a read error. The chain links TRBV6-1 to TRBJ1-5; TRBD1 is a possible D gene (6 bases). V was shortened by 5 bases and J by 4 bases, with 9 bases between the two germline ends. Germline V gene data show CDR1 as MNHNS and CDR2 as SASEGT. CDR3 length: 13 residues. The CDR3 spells CASSQGLNQPQHF. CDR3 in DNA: TGTGCCAGCAGTCAGGGGTTAAATCAGCCCCAGCATTTT.

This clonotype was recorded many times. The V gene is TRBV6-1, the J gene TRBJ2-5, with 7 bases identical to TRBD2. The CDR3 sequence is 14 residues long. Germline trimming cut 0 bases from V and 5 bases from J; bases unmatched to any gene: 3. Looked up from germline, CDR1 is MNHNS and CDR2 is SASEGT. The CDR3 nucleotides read TGTGCCAGCAGTGAAGCGGGAGGGCTTGAGACCCAGTACTTC. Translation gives CASSEAGGLETQYF.

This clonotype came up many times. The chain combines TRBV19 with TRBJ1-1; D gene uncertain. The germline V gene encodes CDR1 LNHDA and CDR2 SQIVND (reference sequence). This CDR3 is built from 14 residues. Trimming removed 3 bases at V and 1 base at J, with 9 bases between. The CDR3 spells CASSIGQANTEAFF. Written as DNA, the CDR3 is TGTGCCAGTAGTATTGGGCAGGCGAACACTGAAGCTTTCTTT. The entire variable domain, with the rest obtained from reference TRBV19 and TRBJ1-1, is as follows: DGGITQSPKYLFRKEGQNVTLSCEQNLNHDAMYWYRQDPGQGLRLIYYSQIVNDFQKGDIAEGYSVSREKKESFPLTVTSAQKNPTAFYLCASSIGQANTEAFFGQGTRLTVV.

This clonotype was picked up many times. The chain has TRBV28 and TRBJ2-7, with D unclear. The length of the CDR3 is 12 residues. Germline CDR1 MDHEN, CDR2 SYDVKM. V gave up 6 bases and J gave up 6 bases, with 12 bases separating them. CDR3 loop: CASSSSRGEQYF. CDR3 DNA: TGTGCCAGCAGCTCCTCGCGTGGCGAGCAGTACTTC. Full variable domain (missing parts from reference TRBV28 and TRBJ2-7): DVKVTQSSRYLVKRTGEKVFLECVQDMDHENMFWYRQDPGLGLRLIYFSYDVKMKEKGDIPEGYSVSREKKERFSLILESASTNQTSMYLCASSSSRGEQYFGPGTRLTVT.

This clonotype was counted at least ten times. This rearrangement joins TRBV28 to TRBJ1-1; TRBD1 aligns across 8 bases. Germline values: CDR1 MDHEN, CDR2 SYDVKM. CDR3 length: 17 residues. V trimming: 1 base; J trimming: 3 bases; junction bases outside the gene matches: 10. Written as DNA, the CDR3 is TGTGCCAGCAGTTTATACGGGAACAGGGGGAGGTACACTGAAGCTTTCTTT. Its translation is CASSLYGNRGRYTEAFF.

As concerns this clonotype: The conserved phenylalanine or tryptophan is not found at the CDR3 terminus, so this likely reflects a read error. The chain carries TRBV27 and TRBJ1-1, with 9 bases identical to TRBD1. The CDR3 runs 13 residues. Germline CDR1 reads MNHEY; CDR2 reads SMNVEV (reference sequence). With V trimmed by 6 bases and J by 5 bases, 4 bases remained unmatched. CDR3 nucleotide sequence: TGTGCCAGCAGCCAAGACAGGGGGACTGAAGCTTTCTCT. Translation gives CASSQDRGTEAFS.

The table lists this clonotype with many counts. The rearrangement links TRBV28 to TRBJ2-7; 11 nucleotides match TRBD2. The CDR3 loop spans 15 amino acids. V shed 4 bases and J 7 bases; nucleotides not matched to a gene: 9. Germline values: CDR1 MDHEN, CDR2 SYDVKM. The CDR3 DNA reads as TGTGCCAGCAGTTCCGTAGCGGGAGGGCCGGGGGAGCAGTACTTC. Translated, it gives CASSSVAGGPGEQYF.

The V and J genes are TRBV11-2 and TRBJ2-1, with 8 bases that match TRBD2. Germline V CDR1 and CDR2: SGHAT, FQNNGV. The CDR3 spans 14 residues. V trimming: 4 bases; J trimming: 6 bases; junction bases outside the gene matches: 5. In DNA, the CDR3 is TGTGCCAGCAGCTCTTGGACTAGCTCCAATGAGCAGTTCTTC. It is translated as CASSSWTSSNEQFF. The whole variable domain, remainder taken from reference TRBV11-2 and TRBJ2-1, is EAGVAQSPRYKIIEKRQSVAFWCNPISGHATLYWYQQILGQGPKLLIQFQNNGVVDDSQLPKDRFSAERLKGVDSTLKIQPAKLEDSAVYLCASSSWTSSNEQFFGPGTRLTVL.

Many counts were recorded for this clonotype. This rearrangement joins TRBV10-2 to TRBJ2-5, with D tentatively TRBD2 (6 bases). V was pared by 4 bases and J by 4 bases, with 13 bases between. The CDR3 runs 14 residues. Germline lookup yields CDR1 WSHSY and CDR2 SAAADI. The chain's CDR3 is CASSVGLGGETQYF. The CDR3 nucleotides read TGCGCCAGCAGTGTAGGCCTCGGGGGAGAGACCCAGTACTTC.

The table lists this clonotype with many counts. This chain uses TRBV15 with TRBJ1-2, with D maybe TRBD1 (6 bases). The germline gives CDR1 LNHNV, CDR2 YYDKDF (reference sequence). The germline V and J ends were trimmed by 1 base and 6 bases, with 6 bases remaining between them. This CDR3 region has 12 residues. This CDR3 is CATSRAGDGYTF. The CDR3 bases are TGTGCCACCAGCAGAGCAGGGGATGGCTACACCTTC.

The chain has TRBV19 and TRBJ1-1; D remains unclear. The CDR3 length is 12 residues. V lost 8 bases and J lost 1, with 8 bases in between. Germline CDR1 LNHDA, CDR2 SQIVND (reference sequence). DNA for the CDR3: TGTGCCAGTCTGAACACGAACACTGAAGCTTTCTTT. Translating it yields CASLNTNTEAFF.

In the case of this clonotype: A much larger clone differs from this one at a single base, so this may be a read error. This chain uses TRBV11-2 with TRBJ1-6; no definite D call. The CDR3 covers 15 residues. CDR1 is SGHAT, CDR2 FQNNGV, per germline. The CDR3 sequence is CASSLRTSWNSPFHF. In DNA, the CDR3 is TGTGCCAGCAGTTTACGAACCTCCTGGAATTCACCCTTCCACTTT.

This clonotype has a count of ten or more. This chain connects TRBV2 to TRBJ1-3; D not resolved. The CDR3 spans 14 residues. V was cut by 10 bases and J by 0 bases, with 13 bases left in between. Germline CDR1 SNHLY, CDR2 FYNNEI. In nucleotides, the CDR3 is TGTGCCACCCGATCGGGTTTCTCTGGAAACACCATATATTTT. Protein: CATRSGFSGNTIYF.